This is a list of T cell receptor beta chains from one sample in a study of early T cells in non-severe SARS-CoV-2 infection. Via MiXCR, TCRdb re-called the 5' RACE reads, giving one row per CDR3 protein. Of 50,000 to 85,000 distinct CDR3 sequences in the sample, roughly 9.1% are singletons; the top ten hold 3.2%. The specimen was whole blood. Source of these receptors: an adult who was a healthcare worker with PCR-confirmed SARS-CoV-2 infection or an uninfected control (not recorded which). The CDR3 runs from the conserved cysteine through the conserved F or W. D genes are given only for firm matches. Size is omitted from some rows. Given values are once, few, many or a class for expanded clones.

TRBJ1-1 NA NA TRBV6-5 CASSYSFGGTEAFF TGTGCCAGCAGTTACTCGTTTGGGGGCACTGAAGCTTTCTTT
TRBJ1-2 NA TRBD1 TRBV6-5 CASSWPGQGIYGYTF TGTGCCAGCAGTTGGCCGGGACAGGGGATCTATGGCTACACCTTC
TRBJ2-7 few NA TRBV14 CASSQDATFYEQYF TGTGCCAGCAGCCAAGATGCGACATTCTACGAGCAGTACTTC
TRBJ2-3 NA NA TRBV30 CAWNSDAASTDTQYF TGTGCCTGGAACTCGGACGCTGCTAGCACAGATACGCAGTATTTT
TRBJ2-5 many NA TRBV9 CASSVATAYQETQYF TGTGCCAGCAGCGTAGCCACAGCGTACCAAGAGACCCAGTACTTC
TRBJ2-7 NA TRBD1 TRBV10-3 CAISPGTGGFYEQYF TGTGCCATCAGCCCCGGGACAGGGGGCTTCTACGAGCAGTACTTC
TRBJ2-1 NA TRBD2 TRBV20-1 CSAELGLAGGPSSYNEQFF TGCAGTGCGGAACTAGGACTAGCGGGAGGCCCGAGCTCCTACAATGAGCAGTTCTTC
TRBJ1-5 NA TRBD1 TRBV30 CAWSATGRNQPQHF TGTGCCTGGAGTGCGACAGGGCGGAATCAGCCCCAGCATTTT
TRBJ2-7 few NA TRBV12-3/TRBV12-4 CASSLRLGYEQYF TGTGCCAGCAGTTTGAGGTTGGGGTACGAGCAGTACTTC
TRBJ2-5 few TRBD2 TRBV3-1 CASSFLAGGLETQYF TGTGCCAGCAGCTTCCTAGCGGGAGGGCTGGAGACCCAGTACTTC
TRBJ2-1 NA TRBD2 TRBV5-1 CASSLALSGSRRNEQFF TGCGCCAGCAGCTTGGCCCTTAGCGGGAGTCGCCGCAATGAGCAGTTCTTC
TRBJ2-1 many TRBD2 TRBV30 CAWKPGLPYNEQFF TGTGCCTGGAAGCCGGGACTACCGTACAATGAGCAGTTCTTC
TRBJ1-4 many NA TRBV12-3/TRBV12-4 CASSLRAQSEKLFF TGTGCCAGCAGTTTAAGGGCTCAGTCTGAAAAACTGTTTTTT
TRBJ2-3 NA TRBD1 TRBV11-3 CASSLDGQDSNTQYF TGTGCCAGCAGCTTGGACGGACAGGATTCCAATACGCAGTATTTT
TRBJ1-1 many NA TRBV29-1 CSVVPRAEAFF TGCAGCGTCGTCCCGCGGGCTGAAGCTTTCTTT
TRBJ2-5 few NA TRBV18 CASSPRDGEETQYF TGTGCCAGCTCACCCCGGGACGGGGAAGAGACCCAGTACTTC
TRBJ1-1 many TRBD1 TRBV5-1 CASSSQGTANTEAFF TGCGCCAGCAGCTCACAAGGGACAGCTAACACTGAAGCTTTCTTT
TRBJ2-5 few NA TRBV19 CASTPIQRVQETQYF TGTGCCTCCACCCCTATCCAGCGAGTTCAAGAGACCCAGTACTTC
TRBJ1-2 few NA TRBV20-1 CSARDRAHNYGYTF TGCAGTGCTAGAGACAGGGCGCATAACTATGGCTACACCTTC
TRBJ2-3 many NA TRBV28 CASSIRGGGTDTQYF TGTGCCAGCAGTATAAGGGGAGGGGGTACAGATACGCAGTATTTT
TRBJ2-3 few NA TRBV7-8 CASSLGLQTDTQYF TGTGCCAGCAGCTTAGGATTGCAAACAGATACGCAGTATTTT
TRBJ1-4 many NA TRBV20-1 CSARGSTGALKLFF TGCAGTGCTAGGGGAAGTACAGGCGCTCTGAAACTGTTTTTT
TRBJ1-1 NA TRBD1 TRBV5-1 CASRKQGADTEAFF TGCGCCAGCAGGAAACAGGGGGCGGACACTGAAGCTTTCTTT
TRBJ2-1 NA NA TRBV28 CASSPPEQMTNEQFF TGTGCCAGCAGTCCTCCGGAACAAATGACCAATGAGCAGTTCTTC
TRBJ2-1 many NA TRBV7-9 CASSNQGSAYNEQFF TGTGCCAGCAGCAATCAGGGGTCCGCCTACAATGAGCAGTTCTTC
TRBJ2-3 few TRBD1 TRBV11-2 CASSSLKDRGDTQYF TGTGCCAGCAGCTCGCTGAAGGACAGGGGAGATACGCAGTATTTT
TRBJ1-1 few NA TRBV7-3 CASSHGPGTEAFF TGTGCCAGCAGCCACGGGCCCGGAACTGAAGCTTTCTTT
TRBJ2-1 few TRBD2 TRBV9 CASSVLAGRNEQFF TGTGCCAGCAGCGTACTAGCGGGACGCAATGAGCAGTTCTTC
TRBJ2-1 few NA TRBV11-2 CASSFLGESEQFF TGTGCCAGCAGCTTTTTAGGGGAGAGTGAGCAGTTCTTC
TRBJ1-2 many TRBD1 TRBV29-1 CSVARTGGDGYTF TGCAGCGTTGCCCGGACAGGGGGAGATGGCTACACCTTC
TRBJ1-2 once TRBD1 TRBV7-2 CASSPRAGGGYGYTF TGTGCCAGCAGTCCCAGGGCAGGGGGCGGCTATGGCTACACCTTC
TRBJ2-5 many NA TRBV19 CASSTQGAIPETQYF TGTGCCAGTAGTACACAGGGCGCGATCCCAGAGACCCAGTACTTC
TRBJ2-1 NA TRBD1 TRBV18 CASSSIGQGVLSNEQFF TGTGCCAGCTCAAGTATAGGACAGGGGGTTTTGTCCAATGAGCAGTTCTTC
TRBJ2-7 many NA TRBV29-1 CSVEDGWKSSYEQYF TGCAGCGTTGAAGATGGGTGGAAAAGCTCCTACGAGCAGTACTTC
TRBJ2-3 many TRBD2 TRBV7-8 CASTAYRVPSGGTATQYF TGTGCCAGCACCGCTTATAGGGTCCCTAGCGGGGGGACGGCTACGCAGTATTTT
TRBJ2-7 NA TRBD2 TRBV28 CASSLGTSVGEQYF TGTGCCAGCAGTTTAGGGACTAGCGTGGGCGAGCAGTACTTC
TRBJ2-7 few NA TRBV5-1 CASSLAGDTISEF TGCGCCAGCAGCTTGGCAGGGGACACGATTTCTGAGTTC
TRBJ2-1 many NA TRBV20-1 CSASRGSGYNEQFF TGCAGTGCTAGTCGGGGGAGTGGGTACAATGAGCAGTTCTTC
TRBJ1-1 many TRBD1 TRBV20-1 CSASLHDRESTEAFF TGCAGTGCTAGCCTACACGACAGGGAAAGCACTGAAGCTTTCTTT
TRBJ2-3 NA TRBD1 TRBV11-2 CVSRRTGELHTQYF TGTGTCAGCAGAAGGACAGGGGAGTTGCATACGCAGTATTTT
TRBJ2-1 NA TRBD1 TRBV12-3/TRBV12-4 CASSPRQGAVNEQFF TGTGCCAGCAGTCCACGACAGGGGGCTGTGAATGAGCAGTTCTTC
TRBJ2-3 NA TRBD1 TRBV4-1 CASSQDGTGVTDTQYF TGCGCCAGCAGCCAAGACGGGACAGGGGTCACAGATACGCAGTATTTT
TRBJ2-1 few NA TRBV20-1 CSARDRTGSPEQFF TGCAGTGCTAGAGATCGGACGGGCTCTCCTGAGCAGTTCTTC
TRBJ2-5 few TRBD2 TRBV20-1 CSARDTSGRETQYF TGCAGTGCTAGAGACACTAGCGGGAGGGAGACCCAGTACTTC
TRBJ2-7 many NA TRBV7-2 CASSLDPQSYEQYF TGTGCCAGCAGCTTAGATCCACAGAGCTACGAGCAGTACTTC
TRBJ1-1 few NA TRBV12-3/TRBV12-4 CASSLVRMNTEAFF TGTGCCAGCAGTTTAGTTCGGATGAACACTGAAGCTTTCTTT
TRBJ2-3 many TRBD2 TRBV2 CASSLRGAGRTDTQYF TGTGCCAGCAGTCTCCGGGGAGCGGGGCGCACAGATACGCAGTATTTT
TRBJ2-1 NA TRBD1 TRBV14 CASSHARTGRLQEQFF TGTGCCAGCAGCCACGCCCGGACAGGACGACTTCAAGAGCAGTTCTTC
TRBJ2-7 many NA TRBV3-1 CASSQALGLEQYF TGTGCCAGCAGCCAAGCCCTGGGATTAGAGCAGTACTTC
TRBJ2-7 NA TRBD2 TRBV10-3 CAISESLAETYEQYF TGTGCCATCAGTGAGTCGCTAGCGGAAACCTACGAGCAGTACTTC
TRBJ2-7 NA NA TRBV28 CASRTGSYEQYF TGTGCCAGCAGAACGGGAAGCTACGAGCAGTACTTC
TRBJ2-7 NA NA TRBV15 CATSKGDRDSRHEQYF TGTGCCACCAGCAAGGGAGACCGGGACTCCCGGCACGAGCAGTACTTC
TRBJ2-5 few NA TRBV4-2 CASSQVEGQQETQYF TGTGCCAGCAGCCAAGTGGAGGGACAACAAGAGACCCAGTACTTC
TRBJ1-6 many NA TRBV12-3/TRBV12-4 CASSFGGGLNSPLHF TGTGCCAGCAGTTTTGGGGGAGGGTTGAATTCACCCCTCCACTTT
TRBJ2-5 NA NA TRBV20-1 CSATMNIGGAETQYF TGCAGTGCTACAATGAACATTGGGGGGGCTGAGACCCAGTACTTC